This T cell receptor (beta chain) appears in the sequencing data of a study of T cell responses to AZD1222 COVID-19 vaccine. This clone showed up just a few times. Profiled with immunoSEQ multiplex PCR; TCRdb holds only in-frame clones, not every one. The profile shows 70,000 to 95,000 clones, 85% to 90% of them singletons. V was cut by 0 bases and J by 2 bases, with 20 bases left in between. CDR1 and CDR2 from the germline V gene are SGDLS and YYNGEE. The CDR3 covers 18 residues. Source: peripheral blood, taken 28 days after the second AZD1222 dose. The sequence came from an adult who received the AZD1222 COVID-19 vaccine. The rearrangement links TRBV9 to TRBJ1-2; D is possibly TRBD1 (6 bases). This CDR3 is CASSVGGHQGFLNYGYTF. CDR3 nucleotide sequence: TGTGCCAGCAGCGTAGGGGGGCACCAGGGGTTCCTAAACTATGGCTACACCTTC.